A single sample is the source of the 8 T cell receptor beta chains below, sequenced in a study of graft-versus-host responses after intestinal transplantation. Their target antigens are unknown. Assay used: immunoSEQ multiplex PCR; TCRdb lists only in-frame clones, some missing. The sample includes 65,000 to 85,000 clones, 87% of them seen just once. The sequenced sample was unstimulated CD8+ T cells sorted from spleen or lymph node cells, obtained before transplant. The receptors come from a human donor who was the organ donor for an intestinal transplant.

This chain's CDR3 is CASTSSSGANVLTF. The CDR3 DNA reads TGTGCCAGTACAAGTAGCTCTGGGGCCAACGTCCTGACTTTC. The rearrangement joins TRBV6-1 to TRBJ2-6, with no clear D. The CDR3 length is 14 residues. V lost 9 bases and J lost 0, with 9 bases in between. Germline V gene lookup returns CDR1 MNHNS and CDR2 SASEGT.

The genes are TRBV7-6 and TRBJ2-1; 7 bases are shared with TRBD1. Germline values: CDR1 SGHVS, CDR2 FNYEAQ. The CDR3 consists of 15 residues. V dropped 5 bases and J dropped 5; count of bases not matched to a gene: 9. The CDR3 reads CASSKPPGQNNEQFF. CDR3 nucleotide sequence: TGTGCCAGCAGCAAACCTCCGGGACAGAACAATGAGCAGTTCTTC.

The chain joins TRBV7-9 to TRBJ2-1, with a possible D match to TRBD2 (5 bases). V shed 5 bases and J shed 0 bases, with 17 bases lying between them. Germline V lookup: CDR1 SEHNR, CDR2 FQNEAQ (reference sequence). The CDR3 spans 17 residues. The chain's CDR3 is CASSQRGPTSSYNEQFF. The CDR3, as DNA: TGTGCCAGCAGCCAAAGAGGGCCAACTAGCTCCTACAATGAGCAGTTCTTC.

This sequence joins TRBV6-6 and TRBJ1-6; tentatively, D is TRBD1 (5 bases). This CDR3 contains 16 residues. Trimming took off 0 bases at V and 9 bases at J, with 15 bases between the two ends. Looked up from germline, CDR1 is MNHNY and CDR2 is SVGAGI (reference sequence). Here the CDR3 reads CASSYSIGEYGSPLHF. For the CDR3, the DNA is TGTGCCAGCAGTTACTCGATAGGGGAATATGGTTCACCCCTCCACTTT.

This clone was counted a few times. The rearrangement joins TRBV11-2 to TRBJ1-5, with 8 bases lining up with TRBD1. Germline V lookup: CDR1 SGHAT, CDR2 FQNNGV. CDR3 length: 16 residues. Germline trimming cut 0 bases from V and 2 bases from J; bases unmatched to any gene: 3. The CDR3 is CASSLEKTGGNQPQHF. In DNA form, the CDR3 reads TGTGCCAGCAGCTTAGAAAAGACAGGGGGCAATCAGCCCCAGCATTTT. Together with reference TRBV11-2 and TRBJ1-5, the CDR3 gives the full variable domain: EAGVAQSPRYKIIEKRQSVAFWCNPISGHATLYWYQQILGQGPKLLIQFQNNGVVDDSQLPKDRFSAERLKGVDSTLKIQPAKLEDSAVYLCASSLEKTGGNQPQHFGDGTRLSIL.

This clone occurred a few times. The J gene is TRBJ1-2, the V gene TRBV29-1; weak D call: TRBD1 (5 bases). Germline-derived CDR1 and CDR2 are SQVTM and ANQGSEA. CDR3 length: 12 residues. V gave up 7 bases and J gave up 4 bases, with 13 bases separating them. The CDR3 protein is CSGGGDAYGYTF. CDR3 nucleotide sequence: TGCAGCGGAGGAGGGGACGCCTATGGCTACACCTTC.

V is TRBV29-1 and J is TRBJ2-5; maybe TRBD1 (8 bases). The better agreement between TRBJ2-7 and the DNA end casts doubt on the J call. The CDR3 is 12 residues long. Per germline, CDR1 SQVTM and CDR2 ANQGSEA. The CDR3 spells CSVQGGLYEQYF. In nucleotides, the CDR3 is TGCAGCGTACAGGGGGGGCTCTACGAGCAGTACTTC.

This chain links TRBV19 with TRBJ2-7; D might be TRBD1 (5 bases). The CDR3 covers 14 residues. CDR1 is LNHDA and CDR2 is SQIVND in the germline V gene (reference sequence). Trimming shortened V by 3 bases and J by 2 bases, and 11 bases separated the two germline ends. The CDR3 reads CASSIYDSAYEQYF. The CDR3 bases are TGTGCCAGTAGTATCTATGACAGCGCCTACGAGCAGTACTTC.